Given below is one TCR beta chain in context. Its antigen is still unknown. An end of the junction differs from the germline gene, which may be a read error. This record comes from a study of beta chain features in type 1 diabetes. The CDR3 contains 14 residues. Germline values: CDR1 MNHEY, CDR2 SMNVEV (reference sequence). Isolated RNA was reverse transcribed in full, so expressed TCRB transcripts were sequenced. The protocol was immunoSEQ multiplex PCR, while the TCRdb copy is restricted to in-frame clones and leaves out a portion. The table lists about 650,000 clones, around 12% of them singletons. Via the markers CD45RO/CCR7/CD25/CD127/CD95/CD27, stem cell-like memory, regulatory, central memory and naive CD4+ cells were sorted. Once sorted, every population was more than 95% pure. The study's findings and limits: TCRB CDR3 length was moderately but significantly reduced in all four CD4+ subsets of Type 1 diabetes patients. Because the template was cDNA, high-expressing cells might be over-represented. Compared with healthy donors, patients appeared to share more similar naive, central memory and regulatory TCRB repertoires.

The TCR comes from a young man with type 1 diabetes. Sequenced: naive CD4+ T cells from blood. V is TRBV27 and J is TRBJ2-4; D is undetermined. The CDR3 DNA follows: TGTGCCAGCAGCTTATCCCCAGCCAAAAACATTCAGTACTTC. It yields the protein CASSLSPAKNIQYF.